Listed below are T cell receptor beta chains from one sample, sequenced in a study of cytomegalovirus exposure and HLA in healthy donors. Produced via immunoSEQ multiplex PCR; TCRdb's table is partial and in-frame only. The table lists approximately 91,000 clones, roughly 86% of them singletons, with roughly 8.3% in the top ten. Material: PBMCs. These receptors all stem from a young man in good health and CMV-seropositive. Both conserved end residues are part of each CDR3. The order of the fields is V gene, J gene, D gene, CDR3 protein. D genes are given only for firm matches.

v_gene: TRBV6-5; j_gene: TRBJ1-1; d_gene: .; CDR3aa: CASSSRSVATEAFF
v_gene: TRBV5-8; j_gene: TRBJ2-7; d_gene: TRBD1; CDR3aa: CASSQDRAYEQYF
v_gene: TRBV5-1; j_gene: TRBJ1-4; d_gene: .; CDR3aa: CASSLVPQAPTNEKLFF
v_gene: TRBV4-1; j_gene: TRBJ2-7; d_gene: .; CDR3aa: CASSQDQQGYEQYF
v_gene: TRBV5-4; j_gene: TRBJ1-2; d_gene: TRBD1; CDR3aa: CASSQGQGAGYGYTF
v_gene: TRBV5-4; j_gene: TRBJ1-6; d_gene: .; CDR3aa: CASSFYLTRGNSPLHF
v_gene: TRBV29-1; j_gene: TRBJ1-2; d_gene: .; CDR3aa: CSAKDGDYGYTF
v_gene: TRBV7-7; j_gene: TRBJ2-2; d_gene: TRBD1; CDR3aa: CASSRLLGQGNTGELFF
v_gene: TRBV28; j_gene: TRBJ2-3; d_gene: TRBD2; CDR3aa: CASSLSGLARGTDTQYF
v_gene: TRBV6-1; j_gene: TRBJ2-1; d_gene: TRBD1; CDR3aa: CASRADRITYNEQFF